This T cell receptor (beta chain) was recorded in a study of blood T cell repertoires in COVID-19. Study information: Samples of COVID-19 (acute and convalescent) were obtained from the United States, Italy and Spain. T cells, B-cell-depleted T cells, or PBMCs supplied cDNA or gDNA.

The junction had 9 bases not matched to a gene; V was cut back by 5 bases and J by 4 bases. Germline CDR1 reads SGHTA; CDR2 reads FQGNSA. This CDR3 region has 16 residues. One Seattle source followed patients from active infection through their disease course. As processed by the authors: Reference gene primer amplification gave nucleated cell count estimates. TCRdb keeps only in-frame clones here, not all; method: immunoSEQ multiplex PCR. V and J calls and clone size are those listed in that table; D and trimming were worked out from the DNA. The sample includes some 220,000 clones, 85% of them seen just once.

The chain combines TRBV7-2 with TRBJ1-2; 11 bases align to TRBD1. This TCR derives from a woman aged 70-85 years with COVID-19, enrolled during active disease. The source material was peripheral blood. CDR3 coding DNA: TGTGCCAGCAGCCCGGACTGGACAGGGGGCCCCTATGGCTACACCTTC. Its translation: CASSPDWTGGPYGYTF.